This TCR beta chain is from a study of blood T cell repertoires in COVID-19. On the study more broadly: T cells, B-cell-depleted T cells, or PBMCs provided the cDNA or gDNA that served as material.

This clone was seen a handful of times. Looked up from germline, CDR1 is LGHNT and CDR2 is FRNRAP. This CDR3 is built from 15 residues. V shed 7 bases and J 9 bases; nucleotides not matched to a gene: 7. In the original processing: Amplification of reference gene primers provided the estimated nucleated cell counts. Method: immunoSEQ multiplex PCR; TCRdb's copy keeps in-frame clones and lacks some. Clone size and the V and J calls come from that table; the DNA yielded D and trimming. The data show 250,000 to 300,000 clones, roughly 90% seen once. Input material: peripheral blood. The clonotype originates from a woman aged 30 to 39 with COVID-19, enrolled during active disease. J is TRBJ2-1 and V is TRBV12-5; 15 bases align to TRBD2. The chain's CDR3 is CASASGLAGGSEQFF. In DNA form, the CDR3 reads TGTGCTAGTGCCAGCGGACTAGCGGGAGGGAGTGAGCAGTTCTTC.